Sequencing of this TCR beta chain was carried out in a study of shared clonotypes between healthy human individuals. Points from the study as a whole: Expectations were that clonotype sharing among donors would be affected by sequencing depth. The sharing of 5% to 5.5% of naive CD4 clonotypes was seen across a few donors.

A single count supports this clone. What it binds is unknown. Germline CDR1 and CDR2: MGHDK and SYGVNS. Losses at the gene ends were 7 bases for V and 5 bases for J; bases not matched to a gene: 5. The CDR3 is made up of 13 amino acids. Several immunoSEQ plates held equal portions of the genomic DNA taken from each subset. In the original workflow: Because ImmunoSEQ provided only junction sequences with no quality scores, the filtering differed. The protocol was immunoSEQ multiplex PCR, while the TCRdb copy is restricted to in-frame clones and leaves out a portion. V and J calls and clone size are those listed in that table; D and trimming were worked out from the DNA. This table has 2 million to 2.5 million clones, around 95% appearing once.

This TCR was recovered from a man aged 18 to 29 in good health. Sequencing used naive CD4+ T cells sorted from blood. Subset in this sample: CD45RA+ positively selected. V and J are TRBV25-1 and TRBJ1-3; 7 positions match TRBD1. The CDR3 coding sequence is TGTGCCAGCAAAGGGACAGAAAGAAACACCATATATTTT. Protein product: CASKGTERNTIYF.